A selection of T cell receptor beta chains follows, all from one sample in a study of OX40 agonist ivuxolimab in advanced cancers. Sequencing was performed with immunoSEQ multiplex PCR; in TCRdb, only in-frame clones are kept and a portion is missing. This sample carries some 80,000 clones, around 87% of them seen once, and the ten largest clones take about 0.57%. The sample was CD4+ or CD8+ T cells sorted from blood, taken in a trial of the OX40 agonist ivuxolimab. The receptors stem from an adult with an advanced solid tumor such as melanoma, head and neck, liver or kidney cancer. Both conserved end residues are part of each CDR3. The D gene is left open where the match is weak.

-	TRBV30	TRBJ2-5	TGTGCCTGGAGACGGACTATCCAAGAGACCCAGTACTTC	CAWRRTIQETQYF
-	TRBV5-1	TRBJ2-2	TGCGCCAGCCTCCCGGGTGGCAACACCGGGGAGCTGTTTTTT	CASLPGGNTGELFF
-	TRBV11-3	TRBJ1-6	TGTGCCAGCAGCTTAGATGGACAAGGAAATTCACCCCTCCACTTT	CASSLDGQGNSPLHF
-	TRBV11-2	TRBJ2-7	TGTGCCAGCAGCTTAGTAAGTGGGGACTACGAGCAGTACTTC	CASSLVSGDYEQYF
TRBD1	TRBV30	TRBJ1-6	TGTGCCTGGAGTAGTGGGACAGCGAATTCACCCCTCCACTTT	CAWSSGTANSPLHF
TRBD1	TRBV5-3	TRBJ2-7	TGTGCCAGCAGCTGCAGGGGGCGCGAAGACGAGCAGTACTTC	CASSCRGREDEQYF
-	TRBV28	TRBJ1-6	TGTGCCAGCAGTCTCACCAGGGTTTGGGATTCACCCCTCCACTTT	CASSLTRVWDSPLHF
-	TRBV29-1	TRBJ2-6	TGCAGCGTTGAGGTAGGAGGGGCCAACGTCCTGACTTTC	CSVEVGGANVLTF
TRBD2	TRBV28	TRBJ2-3	TGTGCCAGCAGTTCCCCGGGGGGAATATCAGATACGCAGTATTTT	CASSSPGGISDTQYF
-	TRBV29-1	TRBJ2-7	TGCAGCGTTGCTGGGGAGGGGGACGAGCAGTACTTC	CSVAGEGDEQYF
-	TRBV5-4	TRBJ2-2	TGTGCCAGCAGTTCCGGGATTCACACCGGGGAGCTGTTTTTT	CASSSGIHTGELFF
-	TRBV12-5	TRBJ2-4	TGTGCTAGTGGTTTGGACACCGAAAACATTCAGTACTTC	CASGLDTENIQYF
TRBD1	TRBV5-6	TRBJ2-1	TGTGCCAGCAGCGCGGACAGGGTCCGAGGATACAATGAGCAGTTCTTC	CASSADRVRGYNEQFF
-	TRBV6-1	TRBJ1-1	TGTGCCAGCAGTGAAATCGGTGGAACTGAAGCTTTCTTT	CASSEIGGTEAFF
TRBD1	TRBV6-4	TRBJ1-2	TGTGCCAGAAGGACAGGGGCAAACTATGGCTACACCTTC	CARRTGANYGYTF
-	TRBV30	TRBJ2-7	TGTGCCTGGAGTCACAGGAGATGGAACTCCTACGAGCAGTACTTC	CAWSHRRWNSYEQYF
TRBD1	TRBV6-1	TRBJ1-4	TGTGCCAGCAGCCGAGGGACAGTAGGCTACCAAAAACTGTTTTTT	CASSRGTVGYQKLFF